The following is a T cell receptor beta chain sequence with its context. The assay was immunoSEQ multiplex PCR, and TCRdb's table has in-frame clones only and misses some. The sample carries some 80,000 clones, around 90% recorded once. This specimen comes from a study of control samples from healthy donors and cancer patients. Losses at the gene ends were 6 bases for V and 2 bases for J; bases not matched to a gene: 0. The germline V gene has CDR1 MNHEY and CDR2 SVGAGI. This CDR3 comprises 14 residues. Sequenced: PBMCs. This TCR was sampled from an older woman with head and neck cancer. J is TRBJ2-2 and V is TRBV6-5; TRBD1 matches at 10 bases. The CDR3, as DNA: TGTGCCAGCAGGACAGGGGGCAACACCGGGGAGCTGTTTTTT. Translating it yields CASRTGGNTGELFF.